A single sample is the source of the 24 T cell receptor beta chains below, sequenced in a study of blood T cell repertoires in COVID-19. Generated by immunoSEQ multiplex PCR, the TCRdb table keeps only in-frame clones and is missing some. The sample records approximately 290,000 clones, more than 85% being singletons. Sequencing was carried out using peripheral blood. These receptors were taken from a man between 25 and 39 years old with acute or convalescent COVID-19.

The chain joins TRBV7-3 to TRBJ2-2; 8 bases line up with TRBD1. Trimming took 10 bases from V and 5 from J; bases not matched to a gene: 6. Germline lookup yields CDR1 SGHTA and CDR2 FQGTGA. The CDR3 is 13 amino acids. The DNA for the CDR3 is TGTGCCACAAGGACAGGGAATACCGGGGAGCTGTTTTTT. This codes for CATRTGNTGELFF.

The J gene is TRBJ2-2, the V gene TRBV10-2; 9 bases match TRBD2. The CDR3 has 14 amino acids. Germline assignment: CDR1 WSHSY and CDR2 SAAADI. V shed 8 bases and J 6 bases; nucleotides not matched to a gene: 7. Here the CDR3 DNA reads TGCGCCAGCTCTGTGGCGGGAGGGCCCGGGGAGCTGTTTTTT. As protein: CASSVAGGPGELFF.

The chain carries TRBV3-1 (or the pseudogene TRBV3-2) and TRBJ1-1, with D perhaps matching TRBD1 (5 bases). Germline CDR1 reads LGHDT; CDR2 reads YNNKEL (reference sequence). This CDR3 is 15 amino acids long. Trimming took off 2 bases at V and 1 base at J, with 11 bases between the two ends. The CDR3 sequence: CASSQIGTGNTEAFF. As DNA, the CDR3 is TGTGCCAGCAGCCAAATCGGGACTGGGAACACTGAAGCTTTCTTT.

This chain uses TRBV6-5 with TRBJ1-1, with D unclear. V lost 7 bases and J lost 1, with 13 bases in between. The germline V gene encodes CDR1 MNHEY and CDR2 SVGAGI. The CDR3 length is 14 residues. Here the CDR3 DNA reads TGTGCCAGCAAGCCCGAACCCTCGAACACTGAAGCTTTCTTT. Translated: CASKPEPSNTEAFF.

The rearrangement joins TRBV28 to TRBJ2-6, with a tentative D call TRBD1 (6 bases). In germline, CDR1 is MDHEN, CDR2 SYDVKM. Trimming pared 7 bases from V and 0 bases from J, leaving 10 bases between. The CDR3 has 15 amino acids. CDR3 sequence (DNA): TGTGCCAGCATAGACAGGAGCTCTGGGGCCAACGTCCTGACTTTC. It codes for CASIDRSSGANVLTF.

This clone appeared a single time. At one end the junction does not follow the germline gene, possibly because of a read error. CDR3 protein: CASSQDFEQFF. In DNA form, the CDR3 reads TGTGCCAGCAGTCAAGACTTCGAGCAGTTCTTC. The chain joins TRBV14 to TRBJ2-1; D is uncertain. The CDR3 is 11 amino acids. CDR1 is SGHDN and CDR2 is FVKESK in the germline V gene.

In its sample, this clone was seen once. This chain links TRBV11-2 with TRBJ2-7; D may be TRBD1 (6 bases). The CDR3 spans 15 residues. The germline V gene has CDR1 SGHAT and CDR2 FQNNGV. V lost 3 bases and J 4 bases, leaving 16 bases between the germline ends. CDR3 DNA: TGTGCCAGCAGCTTTGCCGGGACAATATTTTACGAGCAGTACTTC. Protein: CASSFAGTIFYEQYF.

V usage is TRBV19 and J usage is TRBJ1-5; 9 bases are shared with TRBD1. The V segment lost 10 bases and the J segment 2 bases; nucleotides outside the gene matches: 12. Looked up from germline, CDR1 is LNHDA and CDR2 is SQIVND (reference sequence). The CDR3 spans 16 residues. The CDR3: CATSGSGQGGNQPQHF. CDR3 nucleotide sequence: TGTGCCACCTCAGGATCGGGACAGGGCGGCAATCAGCCCCAGCATTTT.

The CDR3 bases are TGTGCCAGCAGTCTCCCTGGGGCGCCCTATGGCTACACCTTC. It is translated as CASSLPGAPYGYTF. The J gene is TRBJ1-2, the V gene TRBV28, with D possibly being TRBD1 (5 bases). Germline CDR1 reads MDHEN; CDR2 reads SYDVKM. V lost 5 bases to trimming and J lost 4 bases, with 14 bases between them. This CDR3 is 14 amino acids long.

V is TRBV15 and J is TRBJ2-5; possible D gene TRBD1, 5 bases. Germline CDR1 reads LNHNV; CDR2 reads YYDKDF (reference sequence). The CDR3 totals 16 residues. Trimming shortened V by 5 bases and J by 0 bases, and 16 bases separated the two germline ends. CDR3 residues: CATSGAGPRYQETQYF. In nucleotides, the CDR3 is TGTGCCACCAGCGGCGCAGGGCCACGGTACCAAGAGACCCAGTACTTC.

The chain is built from TRBV6-5 and TRBJ2-5; a possible D gene is TRBD1 (5 bases). The CDR3 covers 14 residues. V dropped 7 bases and J dropped 7 bases, with 19 bases sitting between them. Germline loops: CDR1 MNHEY, CDR2 SVGAGI. The CDR3: CASTTGQGKWTQYF. In nucleotides, the CDR3 is TGTGCCAGCACGACCGGCCAGGGCAAGTGGACCCAGTACTTC.

The chain has TRBV2 and TRBJ2-7; possible D gene TRBD1, 5 bases. Germline lookup yields CDR1 SNHLY and CDR2 FYNNEI. Trimming shortened V by 4 bases and J by 7 bases, and 11 bases separated the two germline ends. CDR3 size: 12 residues. CDR3 in amino acids: CASSAGQLEQYF. In nucleotides, the CDR3 is TGTGCCAGCAGTGCAGGGCAGTTAGAGCAGTACTTC.

V and J are TRBV28 and TRBJ1-2, with D maybe TRBD1 (6 bases). CDR3 size: 13 residues. Germline V gives CDR1 MDHEN, CDR2 SYDVKM. Trimming removed 5 bases from V and 4 bases from J, with 11 bases in between. As DNA, the CDR3 is TGTGCCAGCAGTCCTCGCAGGGGCTATGGCTACACCTTC. It encodes CASSPRRGYGYTF.

This chain connects TRBV3-1 (or the pseudogene TRBV3-2) to TRBJ2-1; 7 bases agree with TRBD1. CDR3 length equals 16 residues. J gave up 3 bases and V 0 bases, and 5 bases lay outside the gene matches. Per germline, CDR1 LGHDT and CDR2 YNNKEL (reference sequence). This chain's CDR3 is CASSQDLGTVYNEQFF. DNA for the CDR3: TGTGCCAGCAGCCAAGATCTTGGGACAGTCTACAATGAGCAGTTCTTC.

This chain joins TRBV18 and TRBJ2-1; 10 nucleotides line up with TRBD1. The trim removed 7 bases at V and 6 bases at J, leaving 12 bases unmatched. Germline V gene data show CDR1 as KGHSH and CDR2 as LQKENI. There are 16 residues in the CDR3. The CDR3 spells CASLRQGTGVGNEQFF. CDR3 nucleotides: TGTGCCAGCTTGCGGCAGGGGACAGGGGTTGGCAATGAGCAGTTCTTC.

CDR3 in DNA: TGTGCCAGCAACGGACAGGGTTATGAGCAGTTCTTC. Its translation is CASNGQGYEQFF. The genes are TRBV6-5 and TRBJ2-1; 8 bases agree with TRBD1. Germline loops: CDR1 MNHEY, CDR2 SVGAGI. Losses at the gene ends were 7 bases for V and 8 bases for J; bases not matched to a gene: 4. The CDR3 has 12 residues.

This chain connects TRBV3-1 (or the pseudogene TRBV3-2) to TRBJ1-2; possibly TRBD1 for D (6 bases). CDR1 and CDR2 (germline): LGHDT, YNNKEL (reference sequence). Trimming took 6 bases from V and 1 from J, leaving 12 bases between them. The CDR3 sequence is 14 residues long. The CDR3 is CASRDGQLNYGYTF. The CDR3 coding sequence is TGTGCCAGCAGGGACGGACAGCTTAACTATGGCTACACCTTC.

This rearrangement joins TRBV28 to TRBJ1-5, with D uncertain. Trimming removed 6 bases at V and 7 bases at J, with 13 bases between. Germline V lookup: CDR1 MDHEN, CDR2 SYDVKM. CDR3 length: 13 residues. In DNA form, the CDR3 reads TGTGCCAGCAGCTCCGATCTAGGACAGCCCCAGCATTTT. Translation gives CASSSDLGQPQHF.

J is TRBJ1-1 and V is TRBV5-1; TRBD1 matches 7 bases. Per germline, CDR1 SGHRS and CDR2 YFSETQ. The CDR3 loop spans 14 amino acids. J gave up 0 bases and V 4 bases, and 3 bases lay outside the gene matches. The DNA of the CDR3 is TGCGCCAGCAGCACCACAGGGGTGAACACTGAAGCTTTCTTT. Its translation: CASSTTGVNTEAFF.

The chain couples TRBV7-9 to TRBJ1-2; TRBD1 aligns across 10 bases. In germline, CDR1 is SEHNR, CDR2 FQNEAQ (reference sequence). The CDR3 is 16 residues long. V shed 4 bases, J shed 6 bases, and the junction held 11 bases outside the gene matches. The CDR3 coding sequence is TGTGCCAGCAGCTCCTCCTTGGACAGGGGGATGGATGGCTACACCTTC. It encodes CASSSSLDRGMDGYTF.

V usage is TRBV28 and J usage is TRBJ1-1; no clear D. The germline gives CDR1 MDHEN, CDR2 SYDVKM. With 4 bases removed from V and 4 bases from J, the gap between germline ends came to 7 bases. This CDR3 region has 12 residues. The CDR3 loop reads CASSSQITEAFF. DNA of the CDR3: TGTGCCAGCAGTTCTCAGATCACTGAAGCTTTCTTT.

The chain has TRBV28 and TRBJ1-2, with D perhaps TRBD1 (6 bases). Germline CDR1 is MDHEN and CDR2 is SYDVKM. CDR3 length equals 13 residues. V lost 6 bases and J 2 bases, leaving 10 bases between the germline ends. The CDR3 sequence is CASRVDRNYGYTF. Here the CDR3 DNA reads TGTGCCAGCAGGGTCGACAGGAACTATGGCTACACCTTC.

The rearrangement joins TRBV24-1 to TRBJ2-1; D is undetermined. V shed 6 bases and J shed 1 base, with 3 bases lying between them. This CDR3 contains 12 residues. The germline CDR1 and CDR2 sequences are KGHDR and SFDVKD. In DNA form, the CDR3 reads TGTGCCACCAGTCGGTCCTACAATGAGCAGTTCTTC. It is translated as CATSRSYNEQFF.

CDR3 coding DNA: TGTGCCAGCAGTGACACACAGGGAACTGAAGCTTTCTTT. This gives the protein CASSDTQGTEAFF. The rearrangement uses TRBV6-1 and TRBJ1-1, with D possibly TRBD1 on 6 matching bases. The CDR3 has 13 residues. Germline V CDR1 and CDR2: MNHNS, SASEGT. Deletions cut 3 bases from V and 5 bases from J, with 10 bases between.